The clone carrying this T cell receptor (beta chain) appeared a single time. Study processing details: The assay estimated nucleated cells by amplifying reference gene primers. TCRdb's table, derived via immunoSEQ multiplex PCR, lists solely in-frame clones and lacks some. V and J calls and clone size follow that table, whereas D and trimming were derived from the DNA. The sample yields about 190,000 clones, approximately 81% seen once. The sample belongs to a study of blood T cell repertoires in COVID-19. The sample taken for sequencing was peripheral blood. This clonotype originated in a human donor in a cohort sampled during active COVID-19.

In nucleotides, the CDR3 is TGTGCCACGGGAAGACAGGCCTCTGGAAACACCATATATTTT. This codes for CATGRQASGNTIYF. The chain joins TRBV10-3 to TRBJ1-3, with D perhaps TRBD1 (6 bases). Germline assignment: CDR1 ENHRY and CDR2 SYGVKD. Trimming removed 10 bases from V and 0 bases from J, with 13 bases in between. The CDR3 is 14 residues long.